One sample yielded the 20 T cell receptor beta chains listed below, sequenced in a study of T cells in localized non-small cell lung cancer (dated by TCRdb to 2018 to 2021). The method behind the library was the immunoSEQ multiplex PCR assay. TCRdb limited this immuneACCESS table to in-frame rearrangements with V and J called. A share of clones is missing; checked studies link under half to unresolved V genes, and the rest is unexplained. For this sample there are 30,000 to 40,000 clones; about 90% appear just once. The ten largest clones represent roughly 4.5% of the sample. The sample here was peripheral blood, taken before any cancer treatment. The receptors derive from a man aged 35-69 years with stage I lung adenocarcinoma.

A single count supports this clone. The rearrangement uses TRBV28 and TRBJ2-1, with 8 bases identical to TRBD2. V lost 5 bases and J lost 15; bases outside the gene matches: 6. Germline-derived CDR1 and CDR2 are MDHEN and SYDVKM. The CDR3 sequence is 11 residues long. The CDR3 DNA sequence: TGTGCCAGCAGTACCGGGACTAGGGGGTTCTTC. Residues: CASSTGTRGFF.

The chain carries TRBV7-6 and TRBJ1-3, with D possibly being TRBD1 (5 bases). V lost 1 base to trimming and J lost 2 bases, with 9 bases between them. Germline V gives CDR1 SGHVS, CDR2 FNYEAQ. CDR3 length: 15 amino acids. CDR3 loop: CASSLVREAGNTIYF. Written as DNA, the CDR3 is TGTGCCAGCAGCTTAGTCAGGGAGGCTGGAAACACCATATATTTT.

This sequence joins TRBV4-2 and TRBJ2-7, with 10 nucleotides matching TRBD1. The CDR3 is 18 amino acids. V was pared by 2 bases and J by 3 bases, with 13 bases of the junction left unmatched. Germline CDR1 reads LGHNA; CDR2 reads YNFKEQ. The CDR3 spells CASSQSALMGTGVYEQYF. CDR3 coding DNA: TGTGCCAGCAGCCAAAGCGCCCTCATGGGGACAGGGGTCTACGAGCAGTACTTC.

The chain couples TRBV14 to TRBJ1-1; tentatively, D is TRBD1 (5 bases). CDR3 length equals 14 residues. Germline CDR1 SGHDN, CDR2 FVKESK. V gave up 0 bases and J gave up 5 bases, with 10 bases separating them. The CDR3 protein is CASSQEWGRTEAFF. The CDR3 nucleotides are TGTGCCAGCAGCCAAGAATGGGGGAGGACTGAAGCTTTCTTT.

V usage is TRBV28 and J usage is TRBJ1-5; 7 bases are shared with TRBD1. With 5 bases clipped from V and 5 bases from J, the junction kept 6 bases outside the gene matches. This CDR3 region has 14 residues. CDR1 and CDR2 (germline): MDHEN, SYDVKM. The CDR3 DNA follows: TGTGCCAGCAGTCTACAGGGGTCGGATCAGCCCCAGCATTTT. Amino acids: CASSLQGSDQPQHF.

The V gene is TRBV27, the J gene TRBJ2-6; a possible D gene is TRBD2 (6 bases). Germline V gene sequence: CDR1 MNHEY, CDR2 SMNVEV (reference sequence). Trimming cost V 6 bases and J 2 bases, with 14 bases left between them. This CDR3 is built from 16 residues. The CDR3 DNA sequence: TGTGCCAGCAGGATAACCGGGGGTACTGGGGCCAACGTCCTGACTTTC. Translated, it gives CASRITGGTGANVLTF.

This rearrangement joins TRBV10-3 to TRBJ2-3; 9 bases agree with TRBD1. The ends lost 9 bases at V and 4 bases at J; junction bases unmatched: 8. The CDR3 is 14 residues long. Germline loops: CDR1 ENHRY, CDR2 SYGVKD. CDR3 region: CAIQYTGGADTQYF. The CDR3 DNA reads as TGTGCCATTCAGTACACAGGGGGCGCAGATACGCAGTATTTT.

The rearrangement uses TRBV7-8 and TRBJ2-7, with D uncertain. The CDR3 length is 11 residues. The germline V and J ends were trimmed by 5 bases and 4 bases, with 6 bases remaining between them. The germline V gene encodes CDR1 SGHVS and CDR2 FQNEAQ. CDR3 nucleotides: TGTGCCAGCAGCCCCAATTACGAGCAGTACTTC. As protein: CASSPNYEQYF. Filled out from reference TRBV7-8 and TRBJ2-7, the complete variable domain reads GAGVSQSPRYKVAKRGQDVALRCDPISGHVSLFWYQQALGQGPEFLTYFQNEAQLDKSGLPSDRFFAERPEGSVSTLKIQRTQQEDSAVYLCASSPNYEQYFGPGTRLTVT.

This chain connects TRBV2 to TRBJ2-2; 8 nucleotides line up with TRBD1. The CDR3 sequence is 14 residues long. The germline V gene encodes CDR1 SNHLY and CDR2 FYNNEI. V lost 8 bases and J lost 4; bases outside the gene matches: 6. The CDR3: CASETGAGTGELFF. The CDR3 bases are TGTGCCAGCGAGACAGGGGCCGGCACCGGGGAGCTGTTTTTT.

V usage is TRBV30 and J usage is TRBJ1-2; D unresolved. CDR1 and CDR2 (germline): GTSNPN, SVGIG (reference sequence). The V and J ends lost 5 bases and 2 bases respectively, with 15 bases between them. The CDR3 runs 14 residues. CDR3 DNA sequence: TGTGCCTGGTCAGTACCGACGGGAAACTATGGCTACACCTTC. As protein: CAWSVPTGNYGYTF. The whole variable domain, remainder taken from reference TRBV30 and TRBJ1-2, is SQTIHQWPATLVQPVGSPLSLECTVEGTSNPNLYWYRQAAGRGLQLLFYSVGIGQISSEVPQNLSASRPQDRQFILSSKKLLLSDSGFYLCAWSVPTGNYGYTFGSGTRLTVV.

This chain links TRBV10-3 with TRBJ1-3, with D hard to call. Germline CDR1 ENHRY, CDR2 SYGVKD. V was pared by 6 bases and J by 0 bases, with 12 bases between. The CDR3 loop spans 15 amino acids. The DNA for the CDR3 is TGTGCCATCAGCCGAACGGCGGCCTCTGGAAACACCATATATTTT. Translation: CAISRTAASGNTIYF.

Only one count was recorded for this clone. The chain employs TRBV6-6 and TRBJ1-2; D may be TRBD1 (6 bases). CDR1 and CDR2 (germline): MNHNY, SVGAGI (reference sequence). CDR3 length: 14 residues. V gave up 3 bases and J gave up 6 bases, with 14 bases separating them. The CDR3, as DNA: TGTGCCAGCAGTTATCTGGCAGGGGTAAATGGCTACACCTTC. Translating gives CASSYLAGVNGYTF.

The gene calls are TRBV6-1 and TRBJ1-2; D is ambiguous. Trimming cost V 6 bases and J 5 bases, with 13 bases left between them. This CDR3 is 13 amino acids long. The germline gives CDR1 MNHNS, CDR2 SASEGT. CDR3 protein: CASRAAGRYGYTF. The DNA for the CDR3 is TGTGCCAGCAGAGCCGCGGGGAGATATGGCTACACCTTC.

This chain joins TRBV4-1 and TRBJ1-2; D remains ambiguous. V was pared by 0 bases and J by 6 bases, with 11 bases between. The CDR3 consists of 14 residues. The germline CDR1 and CDR2 sequences are MGHRA and YSYEKL. The CDR3 spells CASSQDPQVDGYTF. CDR3 nucleotide sequence: TGCGCCAGCAGCCAAGATCCCCAGGTAGATGGCTACACCTTC.

The rearrangement joins TRBV5-1 to TRBJ1-4, with D perhaps TRBD1 (6 bases). V was clipped by 3 bases and J by 8 bases, with 17 bases between them. This CDR3 has 15 residues. Per germline, CDR1 SGHRS and CDR2 YFSETQ. The CDR3 DNA is TGCGCCAGCAGCTCTGGGGGCGCGAGTCAAGAAAAACTGTTTTTT. Its translation: CASSSGGASQEKLFF.

This chain uses TRBV5-1 with TRBJ1-4; maybe TRBD1 (6 bases). Looked up from germline, CDR1 is SGHRS and CDR2 is YFSETQ. The CDR3 runs to 14 residues. Between the trimmed V and J ends, which lost 3 bases and 2 bases, there was a span of 8 bases. CDR3: CASSSGQTNEKLFF. CDR3 DNA sequence: TGCGCCAGCAGCTCCGGACAGACTAATGAAAAACTGTTTTTT. Together with reference TRBV5-1 and TRBJ1-4, the CDR3 gives the full variable domain: KAGVTQTPRYLIKTRGQQVTLSCSPISGHRSVSWYQQTPGQGLQFLFEYFSETQRNKGNFPGRFSGRQFSNSRSEMNVSTLELGDSALYLCASSSGQTNEKLFFGSGTQLSVL.

The chain links TRBV9 to TRBJ1-1; D unresolved. The CDR3 sequence is 15 residues long. Germline CDR1 and CDR2: SGDLS and YYNGEE. The germline V and J ends were trimmed by 3 bases and 1 base, with 13 bases remaining between them. The CDR3: CASSAGLRGNTEAFF. In nucleotides, the CDR3 is TGTGCCAGCAGCGCGGGCTTACGGGGGAACACTGAAGCTTTCTTT.

The V gene is TRBV11-2, the J gene TRBJ1-3, with TRBD1 as a possible D gene (5 bases). V lost 1 base and J 0 bases, leaving 13 bases between the germline ends. Germline loops: CDR1 SGHAT, CDR2 FQNNGV. The length of the CDR3 is 17 residues. The CDR3: CASSLGFDSLSGNTIYF. In nucleotides, the CDR3 is TGTGCCAGCAGCTTAGGCTTCGACAGCCTCTCTGGAAACACCATATATTTT.

In regard to this clone: At one boundary the junction diverges from the germline segment, which might be a read error. The rearrangement uses TRBV9 and TRBJ1-5; D possibly corresponds to TRBD1 (5 bases). The CDR3 spans 17 residues. Germline CDR1 is SGDLS and CDR2 is YYNGEE. The CDR3 coding sequence is TGTGCCAGGAGCGTCCCAGCGGGGGAACAGGGCAATCAGCCCCAGCATTTT. Translation: CARSVPAGEQGNQPQHF.

V is TRBV10-3 and J is TRBJ2-1; no clear D. Germline V gene sequence: CDR1 ENHRY, CDR2 SYGVKD. The CDR3 has 12 residues. Trimming removed 2 bases at V and 8 bases at J, with 7 bases between. The CDR3 DNA reads TGTGCCATCAGTGAGAACGCGTATGAGCAGTTCTTC. It specifies CAISENAYEQFF.